This T cell receptor (beta chain) was observed in a study of T cell responses to AZD1222 COVID-19 vaccine. Findings of the study overall: Repertoires in all cases were sampled only once the peak T cell response had passed. Clonal diversity was possibly underestimated, and white British individuals and females predominated among donors. Reports say nearly half of spike-specific TCRs go after unmutated variant regions. Spike-specific TCR breadth and depth went up after people got two AZD1222 doses.

On this clone itself: Its specificity is unknown.

TCRdb's table, derived via immunoSEQ multiplex PCR, lists solely in-frame clones and lacks some. Of tens of thousands of clones listed, roughly 89% were seen once; the top ten hold 9.5% to 13%. Trimming removed 8 bases from V and 5 bases from J, with 6 bases in between. The length of the CDR3 is 11 residues. The germline V gene has CDR1 LGHDT and CDR2 YNNKEL (reference sequence). The sequence derives from an adult who received the AZD1222 COVID-19 vaccine. The V gene is TRBV3-1 (or the pseudogene TRBV3-2), the J gene TRBJ1-4, with D unresolved. This specimen was peripheral blood, taken 28 days after the second AZD1222 dose. This chain's CDR3 is CASLGNEKLFF. CDR3 bases: TGTGCCAGCCTGGGGAATGAAAAACTGTTTTTT.